The 14 T cell receptor beta chains below were found in one sample sequenced in a study of CXCR3-negative and CXCR3-positive naive CD8 T cells. The study's findings and limits: CXCR3-negative naive cells had less hydrophobic TRB CDR3s than did CXCR3-positive naive cells.

What these receptors recognize is not known. UMI-labeled 5' RACE TRB cDNA libraries were prepared from the cells. Using the 5' RACE reads, TCRdb records one entry per CDR3 protein without DNA. The sample table includes 7,000 to 7,500 distinct CDR3 sequences. Sequencing was carried out using naive CXCR3+ CD8+ T cells from blood. Subset described: CD45RO-CCR7+CD27+CD95- naive CD8+ T cells expressing CXCR3 (TNR3+). The receptors were gathered from a human donor in good health. Some clones in this sample may be carry-over from other donors' samples.

In terms of frequency, this clonotype is medium-sized. This chain joins TRBV14 and TRBJ2-2; the D call of TRBD1 rests on TCRdb alone, since no DNA is present to check it. The CDR3 totals 15 residues. Germline loops: CDR1 SGHDN, CDR2 FVKESK. The CDR3 reads CATRARGASTGELFF.

The gene calls are TRBV28 and TRBJ2-7; TCRdb proposes TRBD1, but this gene call is untestable without DNA. Germline V gene sequence: CDR1 MDHEN, CDR2 SYDVKM. CDR3 size: 14 residues. The CDR3 spells CASSLQGTNYEQYF.

This clonotype counts as medium-sized by frequency. The gene calls are TRBV14 and TRBJ2-1; without DNA, the TCRdb call of TRBD2 cannot be checked. CDR1 is SGHDN, CDR2 FVKESK, per germline. The CDR3 runs 18 residues. The CDR3 is CASSQAVWTSGRYNEQFF.

The chain is built from TRBV29-1 and TRBJ1-2. Germline CDR1 is SQVTM and CDR2 is ANQGSEA. This CDR3 is built from 11 residues. The CDR3 loop reads CSVAQSYGYTF.

Judged by frequency, this clonotype is medium-sized. This chain uses TRBV29-1 with TRBJ2-2. This CDR3 is built from 13 residues. Germline assignment: CDR1 SQVTM and CDR2 ANQGSEA. This CDR3 reads CSANGANTGELFF.

This rearrangement joins TRBV29-1 to TRBJ2-6; TCRdb gives TRBD2 as the D gene, but with no DNA this cannot be confirmed. This CDR3 has 18 amino acids. Germline V gene lookup returns CDR1 SQVTM and CDR2 ANQGSEA. The CDR3 loop reads CSVEDWLAGLSGANVLTF.

This chain uses TRBV20-1 with TRBJ2-3. Germline V lookup: CDR1 DFQATT, CDR2 SNEGSKA (reference sequence). This CDR3 is built from 14 residues. The CDR3 protein is CSARDLQITDTQYF.

This chain uses TRBV29-1 with TRBJ2-2; TCRdb names TRBD2, which stays unverified in the absence of DNA. Germline CDR1 and CDR2: SQVTM and ANQGSEA. The CDR3 has 13 amino acids. The CDR3 is CSALDLNTGELFF.

This clonotype is labeled medium-sized (0.01 to 0.1%) based on frequency. J is TRBJ2-1 and V is TRBV27. The germline gives CDR1 MNHEY, CDR2 SMNVEV (reference sequence). The CDR3 is made up of 14 amino acids. The CDR3 loop is CASSSDSQADEQFF.

Judged by frequency, this clonotype is medium-sized. V and J are TRBV7-9 and TRBJ2-1. Germline CDR1 SEHNR, CDR2 FQNEAQ (reference sequence). There are 12 residues in the CDR3. CDR3 protein: CASGSSYNEQFF.

This clonotype is identified as medium-sized from frequency. This chain connects TRBV11-2 to TRBJ2-5; the TRBD1 assignment by TCRdb is unverifiable without DNA. CDR1 is SGHAT, CDR2 FQNNGV, per germline. The CDR3 runs to 14 residues. CDR3 region: CASSLDPGLETQYF.

The chain links TRBV18 to TRBJ1-2. The CDR3 consists of 14 residues. The germline CDR1 and CDR2 sequences are KGHSH and LQKENI. The CDR3 loop is CASSPPGSNYGYTF. Supplemented by reference TRBV18 and TRBJ1-2, the full variable domain reads NAGVMQNPRHLVRRRGQEARLRCSPMKGHSHVYWYRQLPEEGLKFMVYLQKENIIDESGMPKERFSAEFPKEGPSILRIQQVVRGDSAAYFCASSPPGSNYGYTFGSGTRLTVV.

This clonotype is deemed medium-sized (0.01 to 0.1%) by its frequency. The J gene is TRBJ2-1, the V gene TRBV4-2; the TCRdb D gene call, TRBD2, has no DNA to confirm it. The CDR3 runs to 17 residues. In germline, CDR1 is LGHNA, CDR2 YNFKEQ. CDR3 loop: CASSPPVGLAGANEQFF.

Judged by frequency, this clonotype is medium-sized. The chain employs TRBV12-5 and TRBJ2-1; TCRdb outputs TRBD2, but without DNA this stays unchecked. The CDR3 runs 15 residues. Germline V gene sequence: CDR1 LGHNT, CDR2 FRNRAP. CDR3: CASGLSEGGPFEQFF. The variable domain in full, completed from reference TRBV12-5 and TRBJ2-1, reads DARVTQTPRHKVTEMGQEVTMRCQPILGHNTVFWYRQTMMQGLELLAYFRNRAPLDDSGMPKDRFSAEMPDATLATLKIQPSEPRDSAVYFCASGLSEGGPFEQFFGPGTRLTVL.